The rows below give T cell receptor beta chains drawn from one sample of a study of Ad26.COV2.S vaccination and SARS-CoV-2 variants. Profiled with immunoSEQ multiplex PCR; TCRdb holds only in-frame clones, not every one. Seen here are about 350,000 clones, about 90% observed once, and the top ten hold about 3.9%. The sample in question was peripheral blood, obtained after recovery from COVID-19. The receptor set was obtained from a human donor who had recovered from COVID-19. CDR3s include the opening cysteine and the closing phenylalanine or tryptophan. A D gene is named only where the DNA matches it firmly. For some rows the clone size is stated as once, few or many, or as a class when expanded; others skip it.

clone_size d_call j_call v_call cdr3_aa cdr3_nt
- TRBD1 TRBJ2-7 TRBV7-9 CASSPTGASYEQYF TGTGCCAGCAGCCCGACAGGGGCTTCCTACGAGCAGTACTTC
- - TRBJ1-1 TRBV7-9 CASSSKEVGVGTEAFF TGTGCCAGCAGTTCTAAAGAGGTTGGGGTGGGGACTGAAGCTTTCTTT
- - TRBJ2-3 TRBV27 CASSLSKVSRRRLGTDTQYF TGTGCCAGCAGTTTATCGAAGGTCAGCCGCCGAAGGCTTGGGACAGATACGCAGTATTTT
- - TRBJ1-1 TRBV19 CASTFGDTRTEAFF TGTGCCAGTACCTTTGGGGACACCCGCACTGAAGCTTTCTTT
- TRBD1 TRBJ2-7 TRBV18 CASSPDPGQAVKQYF TGTGCCAGCTCACCTGACCCGGGACAGGCGGTGAAGCAGTACTTC
- TRBD1 TRBJ1-1 TRBV18 CASSPQGAGNTEAFF TGTGCCAGCTCACCGCAGGGGGCGGGGAACACTGAAGCTTTCTTT
- - TRBJ1-1 TRBV25-1 CASTHGRNTEAFF TGTGCCAGCACACATGGGAGGAACACTGAAGCTTTCTTT
- - TRBJ2-7 TRBV14 CASSKRGDYEQYF TGTGCCAGCAGCAAAAGAGGGGACTACGAGCAGTACTTC
- - TRBJ1-5 TRBV7-8 CASSLGAGAGQPQHF TGTGCCAGCAGCCTAGGAGCAGGGGCAGGGCAGCCCCAGCATTTT
- TRBD1 TRBJ1-2 TRBV5-6 CASATGVGGYTF TGTGCCAGCGCTACAGGGGTAGGAGGCTACACCTTC
- - TRBJ1-1 TRBV4-1 CASSPVWVLMNTEAFF TGCGCCAGCAGCCCGGTTTGGGTCCTTATGAACACTGAAGCTTTCTTT
- - TRBJ2-7 TRBV5-1 CASTAGSIRQEQYF TGCGCCAGTACCGCAGGGAGCATAAGACAAGAGCAGTACTTC
- - TRBJ2-5 TRBV7-2 CASSLWVAAQETQYF TGTGCCAGCAGCTTATGGGTAGCGGCTCAAGAGACCCAGTACTTC
- - TRBJ1-2 TRBV9 CASSTDTSEVGYTF TGTGCCAGCAGCACCGACACGAGCGAAGTTGGCTACACCTTC
- - TRBJ2-2 TRBV7-3 CASSQTQLASAGELFF TGTGCCAGCAGCCAAACTCAACTAGCTTCTGCCGGGGAGCTGTTTTTT
- - TRBJ2-6 TRBV6-2/TRBV6-3 CASSYSGVSGANVLTF TGTGCCAGCAGTTACTCGGGCGTCTCTGGGGCCAACGTCCTGACTTTC
- - TRBJ2-3 TRBV9 CASSVRMTSTDTQYF TGTGCCAGCAGCGTAAGAATGACTAGCACAGATACGCAGTATTTT
- TRBD1 TRBJ1-2 TRBV6-6 CASSPGTGALYTF TGTGCCAGCAGTCCCGGGACAGGAGCTCTCTACACCTTC
once TRBD1 TRBJ2-7 TRBV29-1 CSVEGQGPYEQYF TGCAGCGTTGAAGGACAGGGGCCCTACGAGCAGTACTTC
- - TRBJ1-6 TRBV7-8 CASSLARQSPNSPLHF TGTGCCAGCAGCTTGGCAAGACAGTCGCCTAATTCACCCCTCCACTTT
- - TRBJ1-4 TRBV4-1 CASSLRGEKLFF TGCGCCAGCAGCCTGAGAGGGGAAAAACTGTTTTTT
- - TRBJ1-4 TRBV7-7 CASSLLLNEKLFF TGTGCTAGCAGCTTACTTCTGAACGAAAAACTGTTTTTT
- TRBD1 TRBJ1-3 TRBV19 CASSGQVSGNTIYF TGTGCCAGTAGCGGACAGGTCTCTGGAAACACCATATATTTT
- TRBD1 TRBJ1-1 TRBV6-5 CASSYGRDRVTEAFF TGTGCCAGCAGTTACGGGCGGGACAGGGTTACTGAAGCTTTCTTT
- - TRBJ1-6 TRBV13 CASSHRSKNRESPLHF TGTGCCAGCAGCCACCGAAGTAAGAACAGGGAATCACCCCTCCACTTT
- - TRBJ2-2 TRBV7-9 CASSPRGVGPVNTGELFF TGTGCCAGCAGCCCCCGTGGGGTCGGGCCTGTGAACACCGGGGAGCTGTTTTTT